The T cell receptor beta chain under discussion was sequenced for a study of tumor-infiltrating lymphocytes in primary liver carcinoma. Study-wide points: A significantly higher top-250-clone fraction was found in tumors than in blood (p = 0.039).

With roughly 540 ng total RNA as template and a constant-region primer, TCR beta cDNA was made. Three-round nested multiplex PCR performed with slightly modified ARM-PCR produced the TCR beta libraries. MiXCR was run by TCRdb on the multiplex PCR reads, yielding one entry per CDR3 protein. This table has about 310,000 distinct CDR3 sequences, approximately 54% appearing once. Germline DNA was also extracted, with blood RNA taken from unsorted whole blood. Concerning this clonotype: Its target is not known.

Sequenced sample: peripheral blood. This TCR came from a woman aged 25-40 years with primary liver carcinoma and hepatitis B virus infection.

CDR3 DNA: TGTGCCAGCTCTATAAGAGGTGGGGTATCAAAGAGCACTGAAGCTTTCTTT. This gives the protein CASSIRGGVSKSTEAFF. The rearrangement uses TRBV5-4 and TRBJ1-1; D is ambiguous. The germline CDR1 and CDR2 sequences are SGHNT and YYREEE (reference sequence). Trimming removed 7 bases at V and 4 bases at J, with 26 bases between. The CDR3 spans 17 residues.